The 20 T cell receptor beta chains reported below all come from one sample, sequenced in a study of response to subunit inactivated influenza vaccine. TCRdb redid the calling of the RT-PCR reads with MiXCR, one entry per CDR3 protein. The table includes 650,000 to 800,000 distinct CDR3 sequences, approximately 15% detected once. The sequenced sample was PBMCs from blood, obtained approximately 15 days before vaccination. The origin of the receptors is a man between 50 and 59 years old who received an inactivated influenza vaccine.

There are a few counts of this clonotype. The chain carries TRBV24-1 and TRBJ2-1, with 10 bases matching TRBD2. The length of the CDR3 is 15 residues. V lost 7 bases, J lost 5 bases, and 7 bases stayed unmatched. Per the germline V gene, CDR1 is KGHDR and CDR2 is SFDVKD. This chain's CDR3 is CATSVTSGRDNEQFF. CDR3 in DNA: TGTGCCACCAGCGTGACTAGCGGGCGGGACAATGAGCAGTTCTTC.

The chain has TRBV6-6 and TRBJ2-7; 8 nucleotides agree with TRBD1. The CDR3 runs 13 residues. V lost 7 bases to trimming and J lost 5 bases; unmatched junction nucleotides: 7. Germline loops: CDR1 MNHNY, CDR2 SVGAGI (reference sequence). CDR3 DNA: TGTGCCAGCACCTGGACAGGGAGTAACGAGCAGTACTTC. Protein: CASTWTGSNEQYF.

In this sample, this clonotype turned up a few times. The gene calls are TRBV7-3 and TRBJ2-3; TRBD1 matches at 10 bases. Trimming at V came to 5 bases and at J to 2 bases, leaving 13 bases not matched to a gene. From germline, CDR1 is SGHTA and CDR2 FQGTGA. CDR3 length: 18 residues. The CDR3 reads CASSLLPGTGATTDTQYF. For the CDR3, the DNA is TGTGCCAGCAGCCTTCTTCCTGGGACAGGGGCCACCACAGATACGCAGTATTTT.

This clonotype was found a few times. The chain employs TRBV20-1 and TRBJ2-7; TRBD2 matches 8 bases. This CDR3 comprises 12 residues. Germline CDR1 and CDR2: DFQATT and SNEGSKA (reference sequence). J was trimmed by 2 bases and V by 6 bases; bases with no gene match: 3. CDR3 coding DNA: TGCAGTGCGCGGGGGGCCCCCTACGAGCAGTACTTC. Translation: CSARGAPYEQYF.

This clonotype was observed many times. The chain is built from TRBV12-3 or TRBV12-4 and TRBJ1-1; D might be TRBD1 (5 bases). The CDR3 length is 12 residues. Trimming took off 6 bases at V and 5 bases at J, with 10 bases between the two ends. The CDR3 region has the DNA TGTGCCAGCAGCCCAGGGTTGACTGAAGCTTTCTTT. This codes for CASSPGLTEAFF.

This clonotype was counted a few times. V and J are TRBV20-1 and TRBJ1-2; the D is unclear. The CDR3 contains 13 residues. Germline V gene sequence: CDR1 DFQATT, CDR2 SNEGSKA (reference sequence). The V end was cut by 2 bases, the J end by 3 bases, with 10 bases between. CDR3 in amino acids: CSARPGDHYGYTF. CDR3 nucleotide sequence: TGCAGTGCTAGACCAGGAGACCACTATGGCTACACCTTC.

This rearrangement joins TRBV5-1 to TRBJ2-3; maybe TRBD1 (5 bases). There are 17 residues in the CDR3. Germline CDR1 SGHRS, CDR2 YFSETQ. Trimming cost V 4 bases and J 0 bases, with 18 bases left between them. The CDR3 DNA reads as TGCGCCAGCAGCCCGCCCCCAGGGAAAACTAGCACAGATACGCAGTATTTT. This gives the protein CASSPPPGKTSTDTQYF.

This clonotype was observed a few times. DNA for the CDR3: TGCGCCAGCAGCCAAGATCGGGGACAGAGTCTACACACTGAAGCTTTCTTT. Its translation is CASSQDRGQSLHTEAFF. The chain employs TRBV4-1 and TRBJ1-1, with 7 bases aligning to TRBD1. The CDR3 consists of 17 residues. Germline CDR1 MGHRA, CDR2 YSYEKL. V was clipped by 0 bases and J by 3 bases; unmatched bases: 10.

Here the CDR3 reads CSVEPRDNEQFF. CDR3 in DNA: TGCAGCGTTGAGCCGAGGGACAATGAGCAGTTCTTC. This rearrangement joins TRBV29-1 to TRBJ2-1; the D gene is possibly TRBD2 (5 bases). V lost 3 bases and J lost 5, with 8 bases in between. CDR1 is SQVTM, CDR2 ANQGSEA, per germline. This CDR3 region has 12 residues.

The V call is TRBV9, the J call TRBJ2-7; D might be TRBD1 or TRBD2, each matching 5 bases. This CDR3 has 15 amino acids. Per germline, CDR1 SGDLS and CDR2 YYNGEE. V was shortened by 3 bases and J by 3 bases, with 16 bases between the two germline ends. The CDR3 protein is CASSARSGTYYEQYF. In nucleotides, the CDR3 is TGTGCCAGCAGCGCTCGTTCCGGGACCTACTACGAGCAGTACTTC.

V gene TRBV5-1 combines with J gene TRBJ2-2; TRBD2 aligns across 11 bases. V lost 4 bases to trimming and J lost 4 bases; unmatched junction nucleotides: 6. The V gene's germline CDR1 is SGHRS and CDR2 YFSETQ. CDR3 size: 16 residues. CDR3 bases: TGCGCCAGCAGCATGGGGACTAGCGGTCGCACCGGGGAGCTGTTTTTT. It yields the protein CASSMGTSGRTGELFF. Variable domain in full (rest from reference TRBV5-1 and TRBJ2-2): KAGVTQTPRYLIKTRGQQVTLSCSPISGHRSVSWYQQTPGQGLQFLFEYFSETQRNKGNFPGRFSGRQFSNSRSEMNVSTLELGDSALYLCASSMGTSGRTGELFFGEGSRLTVL.

This chain connects TRBV4-2 to TRBJ2-3; D is ambiguous. Trimming stripped 1 base from V and 0 bases from J, with 11 bases between. This CDR3 is 16 amino acids long. Germline V CDR1 and CDR2: LGHNA, YNFKEQ. The CDR3 DNA is TGTGCCAGCAGCCAAGGTGCGGTTGTTAGCACAGATACGCAGTATTTT. Translating gives CASSQGAVVSTDTQYF.

V is TRBV11-2 and J is TRBJ2-2; D call uncertain. Germline V gives CDR1 SGHAT, CDR2 FQNNGV. Trimming removed 1 base at V and 6 bases at J, with 9 bases between. The CDR3 has 14 amino acids. The CDR3 reads CASSLVRSSGELFF. The CDR3 bases are TGTGCCAGCAGCTTAGTTCGGAGTTCCGGGGAGCTGTTTTTT.

This clonotype turned up a few times. The CDR3 reads CASHQGQGRNQPQHF. CDR3 DNA: TGTGCCAGCCACCAGGGGCAGGGGCGGAATCAGCCCCAGCATTTT. The chain couples TRBV28 to TRBJ1-5, with D possibly being TRBD1 (6 bases). V was shortened by 8 bases and J by 4 bases, with 18 bases between the two germline ends. Germline CDR1 reads MDHEN; CDR2 reads SYDVKM. The CDR3 runs to 15 residues.

This rearrangement joins TRBV5-1 to TRBJ1-2, with D uncertain. V lost 4 bases and J lost 0, with 13 bases in between. CDR1 is SGHRS, CDR2 YFSETQ, per germline. The CDR3 has 15 residues. DNA for the CDR3: TGCGCCAGCAGCCCCCACGGGGTCACTAACTATGGCTACACCTTC. It specifies CASSPHGVTNYGYTF.

This clonotype was seen more than once but under ten times. The chain has TRBV20-1 and TRBJ2-2; 7 bases are shared with TRBD2. V lost 1 base, J lost 4 bases, and 0 bases stayed unmatched. Germline loops: CDR1 DFQATT, CDR2 SNEGSKA (reference sequence). The length of the CDR3 is 13 residues. This chain's CDR3 is CSARASGTGELFF. CDR3 DNA sequence: TGCAGTGCTAGAGCTAGCGGCACCGGGGAGCTGTTTTTT.

This chain joins TRBV4-1 and TRBJ2-7; the match to TRBD2 covers 8 bases. Germline CDR1 MGHRA, CDR2 YSYEKL. Unmatched junction bases numbered 8, after V lost 1 base and J lost 3 bases. This CDR3 is 16 amino acids long. The CDR3 coding sequence is TGCGCCAGCAGCCAAGGTGCAAGCGGGGGATTCTACGAGCAGTACTTC. Translating it yields CASSQGASGGFYEQYF.

The chain uses TRBV7-2 and TRBJ2-3; D gene ambiguous. The germline V and J ends were trimmed by 5 bases and 0 bases, with 12 bases remaining between them. Germline-derived CDR1 and CDR2 are SGHTA and FQGNSA. The CDR3 runs 15 residues. The CDR3 sequence: CASSVVIGSTDTQYF. In DNA, the CDR3 is TGTGCCAGCAGCGTAGTAATAGGTAGCACAGATACGCAGTATTTT. The full variable domain, with the rest looked up from reference TRBV7-2 and TRBJ2-3, is GAGVSQSPSNKVTEKGKDVELRCDPISGHTALYWYRQSLGQGLEFLIYFQGNSAPDKSGLPSDRFSAERTGGSVSTLTIQRTQQEDSAVYLCASSVVIGSTDTQYFGPGTRLTVL.

Here the CDR3 reads CAISEFSGGAHEQFF. For the CDR3, the DNA is TGTGCCATCAGTGAGTTTAGCGGGGGGGCGCATGAGCAGTTCTTC. The rearrangement joins TRBV10-3 to TRBJ2-1; TRBD2 matches 11 bases. V shed 1 base and J 8 bases; nucleotides not matched to a gene: 4. This CDR3 is built from 15 residues. Germline loops: CDR1 ENHRY, CDR2 SYGVKD.

There are a few counts of this clonotype. The gene calls are TRBV7-2 and TRBJ2-1; TRBD2 matches 7 bases. J gave up 8 bases and V 5 bases, and 18 bases lay outside the gene matches. The germline V gene encodes CDR1 SGHTA and CDR2 FQGNSA. The CDR3 extends over 17 amino acids. DNA for the CDR3: TGTGCCAGCAGCCTCCGTCTTAGCGCCCCTGGGGGGGATGAGCAGTTCTTC. This translates into CASSLRLSAPGGDEQFF.